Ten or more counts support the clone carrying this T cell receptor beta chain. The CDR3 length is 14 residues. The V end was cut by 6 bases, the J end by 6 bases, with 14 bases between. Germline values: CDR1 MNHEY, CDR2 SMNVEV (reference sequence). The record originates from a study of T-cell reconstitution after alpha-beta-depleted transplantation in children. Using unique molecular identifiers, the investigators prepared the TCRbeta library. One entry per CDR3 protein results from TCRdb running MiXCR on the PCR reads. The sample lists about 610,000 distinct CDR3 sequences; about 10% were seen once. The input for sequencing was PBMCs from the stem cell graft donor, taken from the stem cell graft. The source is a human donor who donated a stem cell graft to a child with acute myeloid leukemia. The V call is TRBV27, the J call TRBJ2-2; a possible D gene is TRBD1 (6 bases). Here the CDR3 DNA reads TGTGCCAGCAGCTTACAGGGCTCTCCCGGGGAGCTGTTTTTT. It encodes CASSLQGSPGELFF.